Sequencing of this T cell receptor beta chain was carried out in a study of blood T cells in healthy people across ages. Germline V gene lookup returns CDR1 SGHRS and CDR2 YFSETQ. The V and J ends lost 4 bases and 8 bases, in that order; junction bases with no gene match: 16. This CDR3 comprises 16 residues. A second PCR of 7 to 11 cycles used a sample-barcoded 5' primer and a J-beta primer mix. TCRdb re-analysed the 5' RACE reads in MiXCR, keeping a single row per CDR3 protein. The data hold 1 million to 1.2 million distinct CDR3 sequences, with under 40% observed a single time. This clonotype was found a few times.

This clonotype was obtained from a man aged 18 to 29 in good health. Material: blood. V is TRBV5-1 and J is TRBJ1-2; 8 positions agree with TRBD1. The CDR3 DNA is TGCGCCAGCAGCGCAGGACAGGGTTCCTTATTCGTCGGCTACACCTTC. It is translated as CASSAGQGSLFVGYTF.